These 26 T cell receptor beta chains were sequenced from one sample in a study of shared clonotypes between healthy human individuals. Terminally differentiated effector memory CD45RA+ cells were left out of the naive CD8 fraction, which was CD45RO-negative and positively selected for CCR7. Repertoires were generated with immunoSEQ multiplex PCR, while TCRdb's copy carries only in-frame clones and drops some. The data hold about 2.2 million clones, with around 93% observed a single time. Sequenced input: naive CD8+ T cells from PBMCs. Receptors originate from a young man in good health. Some clones in this sample may be carry-over from other donors' samples.

The chain couples TRBV6-1 to TRBJ2-7, with D maybe TRBD2 (7 bases). Trimming took 3 bases from V and 4 from J, leaving 13 bases between them. This CDR3 has 14 residues. The germline gives CDR1 MNHNS, CDR2 SASEGT. The DNA of the CDR3 is TGTGCCAGCAGTGAGGGGGGGCTAATGTACGAGCAGTACTTC. Translated, it gives CASSEGGLMYEQYF.

V usage is TRBV14 and J usage is TRBJ2-5, with a weak D call TRBD1 (6 bases). The CDR3 has 16 amino acids. From germline, CDR1 is SGHDN and CDR2 FVKESK. The ends were cut back, 3 bases at V and 3 bases at J, with 17 bases in the middle. CDR3 loop: CASSHLAHRVKETQYF. Written as DNA, the CDR3 is TGTGCCAGCAGCCACCTAGCACACAGGGTAAAAGAGACCCAGTACTTC.

The chain is built from TRBV19 and TRBJ1-4; no firm D call. The CDR3 contains 15 residues. CDR1 LNHDA and CDR2 SQIVND come from the germline V gene (reference sequence). V lost 6 bases and J lost 8, with 19 bases in between. The chain's CDR3 is CASSRVYGRREKLFF. CDR3 sequence (DNA): TGTGCCAGTAGCCGTGTATACGGGAGGAGGGAAAAACTGTTTTTT.

This clone was recorded once. This chain links TRBV4-2 with TRBJ2-7; D possibly corresponds to TRBD1 (6 bases). V shed 2 bases and J shed 1 base, with 18 bases lying between them. This CDR3 has 17 amino acids. CDR1 is LGHNA and CDR2 is YNFKEQ in the germline V gene. CDR3 sequence (DNA): TGTGCCAGCAGCCAAAATGCTGGCTACAGGGCTTCCTACGAGCAGTACTTC. This sequence encodes CASSQNAGYRASYEQYF.

The rearrangement links TRBV6-1 to TRBJ2-7, with 9 bases identical to TRBD2. The CDR3 loop spans 17 amino acids. Trimming removed 4 bases from V and 1 base from J; junction bases left unmatched: 11. Germline V lookup: CDR1 MNHNS, CDR2 SASEGT. This CDR3 reads CASSGWWRGGLSYEQYF. CDR3 nucleotides: TGTGCCAGCAGTGGATGGTGGCGGGGGGGTCTTTCCTACGAGCAGTACTTC.

The rearrangement links TRBV7-6 to TRBJ2-4, with D maybe TRBD1 (5 bases). The germline V and J ends were trimmed by 1 base and 8 bases, with 9 bases remaining between them. Germline V lookup: CDR1 SGHVS, CDR2 FNYEAQ. This CDR3 spans 13 amino acids. CDR3 bases: TGTGCCAGCAGCTTAGGGTTCAGGGACATTCAGTACTTC. This gives the protein CASSLGFRDIQYF.

The V call is TRBV5-4, the J call TRBJ2-5, with 8 bases fitting TRBD2. After removal of 0 bases from V and 5 bases from J, the junction contained 3 bases not matched to a gene. CDR1 SGHNT and CDR2 YYREEE come from the germline V gene (reference sequence). This CDR3 region has 14 residues. The CDR3 DNA reads TGTGCCAGCAGCTTGGATAGCGGGGCGGAGACCCAGTACTTC. The encoded protein is CASSLDSGAETQYF.

This rearrangement joins TRBV15 to TRBJ2-5; no firm D call. CDR3 length: 14 residues. Germline CDR1 reads LNHNV; CDR2 reads YYDKDF (reference sequence). V was shortened by 1 base and J by 1 base, with 7 bases between the two germline ends. CDR3: CATSRAAAQETQYF. DNA for the CDR3: TGTGCCACCAGCAGAGCGGCAGCCCAAGAGACCCAGTACTTC.

The rearrangement joins TRBV9 to TRBJ2-1, with 9 nucleotides matching TRBD1. The CDR3 runs 17 residues. Germline V gene sequence: CDR1 SGDLS, CDR2 YYNGEE. V dropped 3 bases and J dropped 2; count of bases not matched to a gene: 9. CDR3 nucleotide sequence: TGTGCCAGCAGCGCTCTCCCGGGACAGGGACCCTACAATGAGCAGTTCTTC. Amino acid sequence: CASSALPGQGPYNEQFF.

The chain links TRBV9 to TRBJ2-3; 8 nucleotides line up with TRBD2. The CDR3 runs to 17 residues. The germline CDR1 and CDR2 sequences are SGDLS and YYNGEE. V gave up 3 bases and J gave up 2 bases; unmatched junction bases: 11. CDR3 coding DNA: TGTGCCAGCAGCGCCACCGGGACTAGGGGATCCACAGATACGCAGTATTTT. Translation gives CASSATGTRGSTDTQYF.

To note about this clone: In the same sample, other DNA sequences code for this CDR3. This chain connects TRBV9 to TRBJ2-7, with D tentatively TRBD2 (6 bases). The CDR3 runs 14 residues. V gave up 2 bases and J gave up 2 bases, with 11 bases separating them. Germline CDR1 SGDLS, CDR2 YYNGEE. The CDR3 spells CASSVSGTTYEQYF. CDR3 in DNA: TGTGCCAGCAGCGTTAGCGGTACAACCTACGAGCAGTACTTC.

The chain recombines TRBV4-1 with TRBJ2-7; D remains unclear. The CDR3 is 14 residues long. Trimming cost V 2 bases and J 1 base, with 9 bases left between them. CDR1 and CDR2 from the germline V gene are MGHRA and YSYEKL. Here the CDR3 DNA reads TGCGCCAGCAGCCAACGAGTGAGTTCCTACGAGCAGTACTTC. This codes for CASSQRVSSYEQYF.

The gene calls are TRBV6-4 and TRBJ1-5; 7 bases line up with TRBD1. The V gene end was trimmed by 7 bases and the J gene end by 2 bases; junction bases not matched to a gene: 8. Per germline, CDR1 MRHNA and CDR2 SNTAGT. The CDR3 is made up of 15 amino acids. The CDR3 DNA sequence: TGTGCCAGCATGGGGAGGGGGCTTTGCAATCAGCCCCAGCATTTT. Translated, it gives CASMGRGLCNQPQHF.

The chain uses TRBV5-4 and TRBJ2-1; no clear D gene. Germline values: CDR1 SGHNT, CDR2 YYREEE (reference sequence). V dropped 2 bases and J dropped 0 bases, with 12 bases sitting between them. The CDR3 runs to 16 residues. The CDR3 DNA follows: TGTGCCAGCAGCTTTCGTCCCGGTCCCTCCTACAATGAGCAGTTCTTC. It yields the protein CASSFRPGPSYNEQFF.

Turning to this clone: This CDR3 is also generated by other DNA sequences in the sample. This chain joins TRBV7-9 and TRBJ2-7; D possibly matches TRBD1 or TRBD2 (5 bases each). This CDR3 spans 14 amino acids. V gave up 3 bases and J gave up 2 bases, with 11 bases separating them. CDR1 and CDR2 from the germline V gene are SEHNR and FQNEAQ (reference sequence). The CDR3 is CASSFSGRAYEQYF. CDR3 nucleotides: TGTGCCAGCAGCTTCTCAGGGCGGGCCTACGAGCAGTACTTC.

In this sample, this clone turned up once. V is TRBV13 and J is TRBJ2-5; 7 bases map to TRBD1. The last part of the DNA fits TRBJ2-7 better; the J call may be wrong. Germline V gives CDR1 PRHDT, CDR2 FYEKMQ (reference sequence). CDR3 length: 15 residues. As DNA, the CDR3 is TGTGCCAGCAGCCCCAGGGACAGCCCCTGGGGCGAGCAGTACTTC. Residues: CASSPRDSPWGEQYF.

J is TRBJ2-5 and V is TRBV7-6, with D maybe TRBD2 (6 bases). CDR3 length: 14 amino acids. CDR1 is SGHVS, CDR2 FNYEAQ, per germline. V was trimmed by 5 bases and J by 6 bases, leaving 16 bases between them. CDR3 in amino acids: CASSRNRETQTQYF. The CDR3 DNA sequence: TGTGCCAGCAGCCGAAACCGGGAGACGCAGACCCAGTACTTC.

This chain connects TRBV7-9 to TRBJ1-4, with D unclear. The CDR3 runs 12 residues. Deletions cut 5 bases from V and 8 bases from J, with 9 bases between. Germline V gene data show CDR1 as SEHNR and CDR2 as FQNEAQ (reference sequence). The DNA for the CDR3 is TGTGCCAGCAGCGAGAGTCTAGAAAAACTGTTTTTT. Amino acid sequence: CASSESLEKLFF.

A note on this clone: The same CDR3 can be traced to other DNA sequences in this sample. The chain is built from TRBV9 and TRBJ1-1; 7 positions agree with TRBD1. CDR3 size: 12 residues. Germline CDR1 SGDLS, CDR2 YYNGEE. V was clipped by 5 bases and J by 4 bases; unmatched bases: 2. The CDR3 protein is CASSSGGTEAFF. Here the CDR3 DNA reads TGTGCCAGCAGTTCAGGGGGCACTGAAGCTTTCTTT.

With respect to this clone: This same CDR3 is encoded by further DNA sequences in the sample. The rearrangement uses TRBV19 and TRBJ2-7; D call uncertain. The germline CDR1 and CDR2 sequences are LNHDA and SQIVND (reference sequence). The V end lost 1 base, the J end lost 0 bases, and 7 bases lay between the germline ends. This CDR3 region has 14 residues. In DNA form, the CDR3 reads TGTGCCAGTAGTATAGCCAGTACCTCCTACGAGCAGTACTTC. Its translation: CASSIASTSYEQYF.

The J gene is TRBJ2-7, the V gene TRBV7-9; no reliable D call. From germline, CDR1 is SEHNR and CDR2 FQNEAQ (reference sequence). V shed 6 bases and J shed 5 bases, with 26 bases lying between them. The CDR3 consists of 17 residues. The chain's CDR3 is CASSPLPFFSSRDEQYF. DNA of the CDR3: TGTGCCAGCAGTCCTCTTCCCTTCTTTAGCTCCCGGGACGAGCAGTACTTC.

This chain uses TRBV19 with TRBJ1-1; 11 bases align to TRBD1. Germline CDR1 LNHDA, CDR2 SQIVND (reference sequence). The CDR3 runs 15 residues. Trimming removed 9 bases from V and 3 bases from J; junction bases left unmatched: 9. CDR3 in DNA: TGTGCCAGCATATCGGGACAGGGGGGTTACACTGAAGCTTTCTTT. Encoded protein: CASISGQGGYTEAFF.

This chain uses TRBV5-4 with TRBJ2-5; 8 nucleotides agree with TRBD1. After removal of 4 bases from V and 5 bases from J, the junction contained 4 bases not matched to a gene. Per the germline V gene, CDR1 is SGHNT and CDR2 is YYREEE (reference sequence). This CDR3 comprises 13 residues. The CDR3 loop is CASSLRGLETQYF. DNA for the CDR3: TGTGCCAGCAGCCTCAGGGGGCTTGAGACCCAGTACTTC.

The chain carries TRBV5-6 and TRBJ1-1; a weak D match, TRBD1 (6 bases). CDR3 length: 12 amino acids. The V and J ends lost 0 bases and 10 bases respectively, with 10 bases between them. CDR1 and CDR2 from the germline V gene are SGHDT and YYEEEE. CDR3 amino acids: CASSLEGRGAFF. The CDR3 DNA sequence: TGTGCCAGCAGCTTGGAGGGCAGGGGAGCTTTCTTT.

This chain joins TRBV28 and TRBJ2-1; D uncertain. The V gene's germline CDR1 is MDHEN and CDR2 SYDVKM. The V and J ends lost 6 bases and 3 bases respectively, with 15 bases between them. The CDR3 covers 15 residues. CDR3 sequence: CASSPGRRYYNEQFF. The DNA for the CDR3 is TGTGCCAGCAGCCCTGGACGGCGATACTACAATGAGCAGTTCTTC. Full variable domain (outside the CDR3, taken from reference TRBV28 and TRBJ2-1): DVKVTQSSRYLVKRTGEKVFLECVQDMDHENMFWYRQDPGLGLRLIYFSYDVKMKEKGDIPEGYSVSREKKERFSLILESASTNQTSMYLCASSPGRRYYNEQFFGPGTRLTVL.

There are a few counts of this clone. Other DNA variants within this sample encode the same CDR3. The V gene is TRBV29-1, the J gene TRBJ1-1; D gene ambiguous. Germline V gene sequence: CDR1 SQVTM, CDR2 ANQGSEA. Trimming shortened V by 6 bases and J by 8 bases, and 13 bases separated the two germline ends. The CDR3 totals 11 residues. The CDR3 loop reads CSVRLGGEAFF. CDR3 bases: TGCAGCGTGAGGCTGGGAGGAGAAGCTTTCTTT.